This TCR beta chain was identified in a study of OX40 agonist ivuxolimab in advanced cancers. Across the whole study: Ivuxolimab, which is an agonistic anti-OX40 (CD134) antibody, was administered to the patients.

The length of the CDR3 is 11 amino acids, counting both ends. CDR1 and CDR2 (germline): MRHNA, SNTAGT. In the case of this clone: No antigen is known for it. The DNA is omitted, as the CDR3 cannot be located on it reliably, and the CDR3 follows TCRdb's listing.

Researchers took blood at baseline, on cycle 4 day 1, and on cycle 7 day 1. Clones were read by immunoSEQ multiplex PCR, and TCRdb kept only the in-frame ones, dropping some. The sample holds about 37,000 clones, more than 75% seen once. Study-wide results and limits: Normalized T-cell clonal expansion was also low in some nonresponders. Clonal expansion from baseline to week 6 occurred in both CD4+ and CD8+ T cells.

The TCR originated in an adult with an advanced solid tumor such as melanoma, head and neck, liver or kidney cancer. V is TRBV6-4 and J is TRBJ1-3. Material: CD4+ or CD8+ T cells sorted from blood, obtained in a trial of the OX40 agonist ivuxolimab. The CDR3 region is CASRAETPYIF.